One TCR beta chain is described in this entry. The antigen remains unidentified. The source of the sample is a study of post-analysis software for immune sequencing data. Study as a whole: Several disease courses (relapsing-remitting, secondary progressive and progressive-relapsing) of multiple sclerosis were included. Overall study results and limits: F-measure co-clustering was strong for batch-matched samples. Diversity measured as normalized Chao1 was significantly lower in multiple sclerosis patients than in controls. Patients showed TRBV5-6, TRBV5-1 and TRBV20-1 among roughly 5 TRBV segments more frequent than in controls.

Germline CDR1 and CDR2: SGDLS and YYNGEE. The CDR3 length is 15 residues. V lost 4 bases to trimming and J lost 2 bases, with 15 bases between them. TCR beta cDNA libraries included unique molecular identifiers. A population of 1 to 10 million T cells gave rise to a few hundred thousand cDNA molecules. TCRdb used MiXCR to reprocess the PCR reads, holding one entry per CDR3 protein. The sample consists of under 650,000 distinct CDR3 sequences, about 40% of them appearing once. Sequencing was performed on blood. The chain uses TRBV9 and TRBJ1-2, with TRBD1 as a possible D gene (5 bases). The sequence was obtained from a girl between 5 and 17 years old with multiple sclerosis. The CDR3 DNA follows: TGTGCCAGCAGCTCCCGAGGAGGGGCCAACTATGGCTACACCTTC. Amino acids: CASSSRGGANYGYTF.